This T cell receptor (beta chain) derives from a study of T-cell memory formation after mild COVID-19. Whole-study results and caveats: Later expanders leaned toward CD4+, whereas clones contracting from day 15 to 85 were balanced CD4/CD8. Clones which contracted sat mainly in CM and EM if CD4+, and in EMRA if CD8+.

There are 13 residues in the CDR3. From germline, CDR1 is KGHDR and CDR2 SFDVKD. V was pared by 4 bases and J by 8 bases, with 3 bases of the junction left unmatched. This clonotype was observed a few times. Its antigen is currently unknown. 5'RACE primed from the constant segment yielded TCR alpha and TCR beta cDNA libraries bearing sample barcodes and UMIs. TCRdb fed the 5' RACE reads into MiXCR, producing one record per CDR3 protein. The sample holds some 40,000 distinct CDR3 sequences, roughly 9.8% seen once. The chain combines TRBV24-1 with TRBJ1-2; TRBD1 matches 10 bases. This TCR came from an adult woman who had mild COVID-19 (a few samples of this study predate the infection). Cell type and time point are not known. The sequenced material came from PBMCs or a T cell subset sorted from them (not recorded which). The CDR3 nucleotides read TGTGCCACCAGTGAAGCGACAGGGGGCGGCTACACCTTC. As protein: CATSEATGGGYTF.